This T cell receptor beta chain was obtained from a study of OX40 agonist ivuxolimab in advanced cancers. Study as a whole: Partial responses, seen in three patients, involved one hepatocellular carcinoma and two cutaneous melanomas.

Points on this clone: Its cognate antigen is unknown.

Study results and limitations: Mean expanded clone counts were higher in CD8+ than CD4+ T cells. Certain nonresponding patients likewise had low normalized T-cell clonal expansion. The specificity for antigen of the expanded peripheral T cells was not determined.

The CDR3 loop spans 14 amino acids. Germline CDR1 and CDR2: SGHNT and YYREEE (reference sequence). Trimming took 4 bases from V and 3 from J, leaving 13 bases between them. The assay was immunoSEQ multiplex PCR, and TCRdb's table has in-frame clones only and misses some. The sample shows about 94,000 clones, around 86% of them seen only once. This specimen was CD4+ or CD8+ T cells sorted from blood, taken in a trial of the OX40 agonist ivuxolimab. The chain couples TRBV5-4 to TRBJ2-5, with D unclear. The receptor was isolated from an adult with an advanced solid tumor such as melanoma, head and neck, liver or kidney cancer. The CDR3 DNA sequence: TGTGCCAGCAGCATTGCGGCAAGGGAAGAGACCCAGTACTTC. It is translated as CASSIAAREETQYF.